This TCR beta chain came from a study of T cells in localized non-small cell lung cancer. General observations from the study: Clonality of T cells reached its maximum in uninvolved adjacent lung, surpassing tumor. Without multi-region sequencing, intratumor heterogeneity could not be excluded.

TCRdb's copy holds only in-frame clones and misses some; the assay was immunoSEQ multiplex PCR. The table has tens of thousands of clones, around 85% seen once. On this clone: Its specificity is not known.

The germline CDR1 and CDR2 sequences are SGHVS and FNYEAQ. CDR3 length: 15 amino acids. Trimming left V 1 base short and J 3 bases short, with 12 bases between. The chain employs TRBV7-6 and TRBJ1-1; the D gene is possibly TRBD1 (6 bases). This clonotype originated in a female donor of 60 years or more with stage I lung adenocarcinoma. The specimen was peripheral blood, collected before any cancer treatment. This CDR3 is CASSLVGEGDTEAFF. Here the CDR3 DNA reads TGTGCCAGCAGCTTAGTTGGGGAGGGGGACACTGAAGCTTTCTTT.